This T cell receptor (beta chain) was recorded in a study of Ad26.COV2.S vaccination and SARS-CoV-2 variants. Germline values: CDR1 LNHDA, CDR2 SQIVND (reference sequence). The CDR3 runs to 13 residues. The germline V and J ends were trimmed by 5 bases and 5 bases, with 10 bases remaining between them. Data came from immunoSEQ multiplex PCR; TCRdb stores just in-frame clones and leaves some out. This sample has roughly 380,000 clones, with around 86% found just once. Documented treatment: roughly 18 received Ad26.COV2.S at low or high dose, single or two shots; roughly 5 received placebo; per-sample allocation not given. Day 63 after the first injection of vaccine or placebo was the sampling time.

The source of this sequence is a person between 18 and 59 years old who received the Ad26.COV2.S COVID-19 vaccine or a placebo. The sample here was peripheral blood, taken in a trial of Ad26.COV2.S vaccine versus placebo. The rearrangement links TRBV19 to TRBJ2-1; D is unclear. Here the CDR3 DNA reads TGTGCCAGTAGTCCCCCACACAACAATGAGCAGTTCTTC. It specifies CASSPPHNNEQFF.